Below, one T cell receptor beta chain is given with its context. This entry comes from a study of technical replicates of blood from several donors. Sequenced by immunoSEQ multiplex PCR; TCRdb stores in-frame clones only, minus some. The table shows about 76,000 clones, with roughly 90% occurring only once. This CDR3 has 15 amino acids. Per the germline V gene, CDR1 is SGHRS and CDR2 is YFSETQ. V gave up 4 bases and J gave up 5 bases; unmatched junction bases: 11. The source material was T cells isolated from PBMCs. This chain uses TRBV5-1 with TRBJ1-2; 7 bases fit TRBD1. This TCR was sampled from a human donor in good health. The CDR3 DNA sequence: TGCGCCAGCAGCACGGGACAGCCCACGGGTTATGGCTACACCTTC. Encoded protein: CASSTGQPTGYGYTF.